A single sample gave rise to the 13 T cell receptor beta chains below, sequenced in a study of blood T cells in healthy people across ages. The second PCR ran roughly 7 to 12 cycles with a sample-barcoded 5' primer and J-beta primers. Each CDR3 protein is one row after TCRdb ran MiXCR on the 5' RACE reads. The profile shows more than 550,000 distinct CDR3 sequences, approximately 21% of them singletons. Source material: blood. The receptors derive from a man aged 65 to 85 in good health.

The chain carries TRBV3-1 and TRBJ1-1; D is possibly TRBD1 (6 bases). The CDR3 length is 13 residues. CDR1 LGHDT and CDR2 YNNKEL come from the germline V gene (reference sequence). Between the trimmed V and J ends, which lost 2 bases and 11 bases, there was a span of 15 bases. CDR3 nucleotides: TGTGCCAGCAGCCAACAACAGGGACGGGGGGCTTTCTTT. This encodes CASSQQQGRGAFF.

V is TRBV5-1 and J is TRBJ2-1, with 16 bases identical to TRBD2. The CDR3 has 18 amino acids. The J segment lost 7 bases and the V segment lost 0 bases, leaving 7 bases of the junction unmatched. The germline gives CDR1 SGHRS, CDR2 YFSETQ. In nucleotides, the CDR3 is TGCGCCAGCAGCTTGGTGGGACTAGCGGGAGGGCCCACAAATGAGCAGTTCTTC. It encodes CASSLVGLAGGPTNEQFF. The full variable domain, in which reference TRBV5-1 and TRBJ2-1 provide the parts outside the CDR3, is KAGVTQTPRYLIKTRGQQVTLSCSPISGHRSVSWYQQTPGQGLQFLFEYFSETQRNKGNFPGRFSGRQFSNSRSEMNVSTLELGDSALYLCASSLVGLAGGPTNEQFFGPGTRLTVL.

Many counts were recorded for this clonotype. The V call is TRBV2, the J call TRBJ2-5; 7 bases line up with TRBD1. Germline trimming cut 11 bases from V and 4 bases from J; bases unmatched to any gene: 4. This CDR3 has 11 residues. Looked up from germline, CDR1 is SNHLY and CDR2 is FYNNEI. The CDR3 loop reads CAENRGETQYF. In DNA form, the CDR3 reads TGTGCCGAAAACAGGGGAGAGACCCAGTACTTC.

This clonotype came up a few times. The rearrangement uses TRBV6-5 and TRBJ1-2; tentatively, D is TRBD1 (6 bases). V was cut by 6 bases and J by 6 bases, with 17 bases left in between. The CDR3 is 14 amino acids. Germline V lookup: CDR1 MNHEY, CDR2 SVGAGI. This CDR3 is CASSPPGTMDGYTF. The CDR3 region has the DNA TGTGCCAGCAGCCCTCCCGGGACAATGGATGGCTACACCTTC.

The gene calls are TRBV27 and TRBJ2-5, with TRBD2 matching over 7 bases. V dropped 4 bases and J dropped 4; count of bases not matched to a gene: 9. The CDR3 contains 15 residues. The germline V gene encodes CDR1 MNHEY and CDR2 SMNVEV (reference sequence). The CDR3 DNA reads TGTGCCAGCAGTTCCCTAGCGGACTTCCGAGAGACCCAGTACTTC. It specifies CASSSLADFRETQYF.

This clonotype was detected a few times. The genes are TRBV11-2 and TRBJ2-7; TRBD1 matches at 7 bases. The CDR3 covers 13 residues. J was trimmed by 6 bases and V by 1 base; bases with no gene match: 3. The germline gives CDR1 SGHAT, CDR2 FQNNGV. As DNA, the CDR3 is TGTGCCAGCAGCTTAGGAGCAGGGGGCGAGCAGTACGTC. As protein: CASSLGAGGEQYV.

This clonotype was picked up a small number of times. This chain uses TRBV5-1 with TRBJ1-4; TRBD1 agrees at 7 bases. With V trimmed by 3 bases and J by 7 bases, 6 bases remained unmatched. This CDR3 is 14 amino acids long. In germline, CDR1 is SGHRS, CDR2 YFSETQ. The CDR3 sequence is CASSSGTALEKLFF. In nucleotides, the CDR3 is TGCGCCAGCAGCTCCGGGACAGCTCTTGAAAAACTGTTTTTT. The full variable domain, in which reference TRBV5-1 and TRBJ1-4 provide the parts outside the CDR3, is KAGVTQTPRYLIKTRGQQVTLSCSPISGHRSVSWYQQTPGQGLQFLFEYFSETQRNKGNFPGRFSGRQFSNSRSEMNVSTLELGDSALYLCASSSGTALEKLFFGSGTQLSVL.

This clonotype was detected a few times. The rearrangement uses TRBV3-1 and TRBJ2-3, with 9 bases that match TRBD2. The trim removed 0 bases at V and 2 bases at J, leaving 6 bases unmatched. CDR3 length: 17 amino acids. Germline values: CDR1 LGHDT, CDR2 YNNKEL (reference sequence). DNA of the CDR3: TGTGCCAGCAGCCAAGATATCGAGCGGGGGGTCACAGATACGCAGTATTTT. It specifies CASSQDIERGVTDTQYF.

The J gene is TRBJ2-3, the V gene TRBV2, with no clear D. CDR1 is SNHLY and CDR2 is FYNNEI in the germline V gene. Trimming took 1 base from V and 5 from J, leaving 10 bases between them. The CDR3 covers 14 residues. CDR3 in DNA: TGTGCCAGCAGTGAAGTGGCTTCTCTAGATACGCAGTATTTT. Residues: CASSEVASLDTQYF. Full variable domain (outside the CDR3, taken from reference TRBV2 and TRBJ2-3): EPEVTQTPSHQVTQMGQEVILRCVPISNHLYFYWYRQILGQKVEFLVSFYNNEISEKSEIFDDQFSVERPDGSNFTLKIRSTKLEDSAMYFCASSEVASLDTQYFGPGTRLTVL.

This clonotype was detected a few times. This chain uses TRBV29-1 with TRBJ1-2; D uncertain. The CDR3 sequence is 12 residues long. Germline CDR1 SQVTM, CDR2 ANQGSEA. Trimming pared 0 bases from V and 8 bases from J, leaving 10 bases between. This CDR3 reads CSVEDREGGYTF. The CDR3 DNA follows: TGCAGCGTTGAAGATCGGGAGGGAGGCTACACCTTC. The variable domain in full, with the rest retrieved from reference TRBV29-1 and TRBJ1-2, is SAVISQKPSRDICQRGTSLTIQCQVDSQVTMMFWYRQQPGQSLTLIATANQGSEATYESGFVIDKFPISRPNLTFSTLTVSNMSPEDSSIYLCSVEDREGGYTFGSGTRLTVV.

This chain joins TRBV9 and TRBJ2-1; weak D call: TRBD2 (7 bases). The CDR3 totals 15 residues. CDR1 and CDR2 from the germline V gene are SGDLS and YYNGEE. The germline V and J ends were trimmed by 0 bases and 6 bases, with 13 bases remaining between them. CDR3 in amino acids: CASSVGGRGVNEQFF. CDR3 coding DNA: TGTGCCAGCAGCGTAGGAGGGAGGGGGGTCAATGAGCAGTTCTTC.

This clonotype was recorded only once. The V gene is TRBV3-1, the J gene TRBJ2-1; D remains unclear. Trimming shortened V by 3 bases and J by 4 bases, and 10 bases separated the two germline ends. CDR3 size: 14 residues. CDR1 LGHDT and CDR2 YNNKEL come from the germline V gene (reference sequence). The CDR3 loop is CASSHTKKYNEQFF. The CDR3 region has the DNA TGTGCCAGCAGCCACACTAAGAAGTACAATGAGCAGTTCTTC.

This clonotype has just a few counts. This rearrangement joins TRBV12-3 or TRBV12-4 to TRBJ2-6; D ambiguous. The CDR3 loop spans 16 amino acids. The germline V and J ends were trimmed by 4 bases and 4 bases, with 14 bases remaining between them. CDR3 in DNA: TGTGCCAGCAGTTCCCCGTTGGCGACGGGGGCCAACGTCCTGACTTTC. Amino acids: CASSSPLATGANVLTF.